The 16 T cell receptor beta chains given below trace back to one sample, sequenced in a study of patients and donors after allogeneic stem cell transplantation. TCRdb redid the calling of the RT-PCR reads with MiXCR, one entry per CDR3 protein. In the table there are more than 850,000 distinct CDR3 sequences, over 15% of which are singletons. The sequenced sample consisted of blood, either unsorted or a sorted T cell fraction (not recorded which). Every receptor here comes from a human donor who was either an allogeneic HSCT recipient or a stem cell or donor lymphocyte infusion donor (not recorded which). It is not recorded whose cells these are; they may come from a transplant donor.

The chain combines TRBV5-1 with TRBJ2-3; D perhaps matches TRBD1 (6 bases). V lost 0 bases and J lost 3, with 11 bases in between. This CDR3 is built from 15 residues. Per the germline V gene, CDR1 is SGHRS and CDR2 is YFSETQ. This CDR3 is CASSLDRVATDTQYF. The CDR3, as DNA: TGCGCCAGCAGCTTGGACAGGGTGGCGACAGATACGCAGTATTTT.

The CDR3 bases are TGTGCCAGCAGCCAAGAAATCTCTTGGACAGGACCCTCCTACGAGCAGTACTTC. Protein product: CASSQEISWTGPSYEQYF. The chain uses TRBV4-2 and TRBJ2-7; TRBD1 aligns across 7 bases. CDR1 and CDR2 (germline): LGHNA, YNFKEQ. V dropped 0 bases and J dropped 0; count of bases not matched to a gene: 11. CDR3 length: 18 residues.

This clonotype has only a few counts. The chain is built from TRBV6-2 or TRBV6-3 and TRBJ2-3; the match to TRBD1 covers 7 bases. CDR1 MNHEY and CDR2 SVGEGT come from the germline V gene. The CDR3 has 14 amino acids. Trimming at V came to 7 bases and at J to 2 bases, leaving 6 bases not matched to a gene. The CDR3, as DNA: TGTGCCAGCACCCTGGGACAGTTCACAGATACGCAGTATTTT. This codes for CASTLGQFTDTQYF.

The table lists this clonotype with a few counts. This chain uses TRBV20-1 with TRBJ1-5; D is unclear. Between the trimmed V and J ends, which lost 4 bases and 3 bases, there was a span of 7 bases. The CDR3 has 12 amino acids. From germline, CDR1 is DFQATT and CDR2 SNEGSKA (reference sequence). CDR3 sequence: CSAKNPNQPQHF. The CDR3 nucleotides are TGCAGTGCTAAAAATCCCAATCAGCCCCAGCATTTT.

This clonotype was detected once. The rearrangement joins TRBV23-1 to TRBJ1-5, with D unresolved. TRBV23-1 falls under the ORF class, with uncertain function. The V end lost 3 bases, the J end lost 0 bases, and 18 bases lay between the germline ends. This CDR3 is 18 amino acids long. The CDR3 is CASSHGRLPPYSNQPQHF. CDR3 DNA sequence: TGCGCCAGCAGTCATGGAAGGCTGCCCCCTTATAGCAATCAGCCCCAGCATTTT.

Only a few counts were recorded for this clonotype. The V gene is TRBV20-1, the J gene TRBJ2-5; 7 bases fit TRBD2. Per germline, CDR1 DFQATT and CDR2 SNEGSKA (reference sequence). The trim removed 0 bases at V and 3 bases at J, leaving 7 bases unmatched. The CDR3 is 15 residues long. The CDR3 bases are TGCAGTGCTAGAGATGAGGCGGGAGAGGAAGAGACCCAGTACTTC. Translation gives CSARDEAGEEETQYF.

V and J are TRBV20-1 and TRBJ2-3, with 8 bases that match TRBD2. With V trimmed by 2 bases and J by 1 base, 5 bases remained unmatched. In germline, CDR1 is DFQATT, CDR2 SNEGSKA (reference sequence). The CDR3 is 15 amino acids. Here the CDR3 DNA reads TGCAGTGCTAGATATCCAGCGGGAGGCACAGATACGCAGTATTTT. The encoded protein is CSARYPAGGTDTQYF.

This clonotype occurred many times. The chain has TRBV4-1 and TRBJ2-2; possible D gene TRBD2, 6 bases. Trimming left V 4 bases short and J 8 bases short, with 14 bases between. The CDR3 runs to 14 residues. The germline V gene encodes CDR1 MGHRA and CDR2 YSYEKL. CDR3 amino acids: CASSPAGGSGELFF. The CDR3 nucleotides read TGCGCCAGCAGCCCGGCCGGGGGTTCGGGGGAGCTGTTTTTT.

The rearrangement links TRBV5-1 to TRBJ1-1; 7 positions agree with TRBD1. Trimming cost V 4 bases and J 0 bases; bases outside gene matches: 9. CDR3 length equals 16 residues. Germline CDR1 is SGHRS and CDR2 is YFSETQ. The CDR3 coding sequence is TGCGCCAGCAGCACACGGGACAGCCGATTGAACACTGAAGCTTTCTTT. This translates into CASSTRDSRLNTEAFF.

The rearrangement links TRBV6-2 or TRBV6-3 to TRBJ2-2, with 7 nucleotides matching TRBD1. J lost 4 bases, V lost 2 bases, and 4 bases had no gene match. CDR1 is MNHEY and CDR2 is SVGEGT in the germline V gene. The CDR3 totals 15 residues. The CDR3 loop reads CASSYPGQSTGELFF. The CDR3 DNA reads TGTGCCAGCAGTTACCCGGGACAGAGCACCGGGGAGCTGTTTTTT.

The chain joins TRBV5-5 to TRBJ1-5, with D possibly matching TRBD1 (6 bases). This CDR3 is built from 15 residues. The V gene's germline CDR1 is SGHKS and CDR2 YYEKEE (reference sequence). Trimming removed 4 bases at V and 6 bases at J, with 17 bases between. The CDR3 DNA follows: TGTGCCAGCAGCCCGATTGTGGGGGCAGGTCAGCCCCAGCATTTT. Translated: CASSPIVGAGQPQHF. The full variable domain, completed using reference TRBV5-5 and TRBJ1-5, is DAGVTQSPTHLIKTRGQQVTLRCSPISGHKSVSWYQQVLGQGPQFIFQYYEKEERGRGNFPDRFSARQFPNYSSELNVNALLLGDSALYLCASSPIVGAGQPQHFGDGTRLSIL.

The chain links TRBV7-1 to TRBJ1-1, with TRBD1 matching over 7 bases. TRBV7-1 falls under the ORF class, with uncertain function. V was clipped by 3 bases and J by 0 bases; unmatched bases: 25. The CDR3 contains 22 residues. The CDR3 loop is CASSSSLQGRGPTSLMNTEAFF. For the CDR3, the DNA is TGTGCCAGCAGCTCCTCATTACAGGGGAGGGGCCCAACTTCCCTCATGAACACTGAAGCTTTCTTT.

This clonotype was seen repeatedly, ten times or more. The rearrangement uses TRBV25-1 and TRBJ2-2, with D perhaps matching TRBD1 or TRBD2 (6 bases each). Germline assignment: CDR1 MGHDK and CDR2 SYGVNS. V lost 6 bases, J lost 3 bases, and 17 bases lay in between. CDR3 length: 16 amino acids. The CDR3 nucleotides read TGTGCCAGCAGATTTGGAGGGGGTGTCGACACCGGGGAGCTGTTTTTT. Translated: CASRFGGGVDTGELFF.

The chain uses TRBV7-2 and TRBJ2-7; D unresolved. Deletions cut 3 bases from V and 3 bases from J, with 9 bases between. CDR3 length: 13 amino acids. CDR1 SGHTA and CDR2 FQGNSA come from the germline V gene. The CDR3 region is CASSLAPNYEQYF. CDR3 DNA: TGTGCCAGCAGCTTGGCCCCGAACTACGAGCAGTACTTC.

This clonotype has a count of ten or more. The gene calls are TRBV15 and TRBJ2-5; D is unresolved. The CDR3 is 13 residues long. V lost 3 bases and J 3 bases, leaving 8 bases between the germline ends. The germline V gene has CDR1 LNHNV and CDR2 YYDKDF (reference sequence). This chain's CDR3 is CATSRETEETQYF. The DNA for the CDR3 is TGTGCCACCAGCAGGGAAACCGAAGAGACCCAGTACTTC.

This clonotype was detected a few times. The rearrangement uses TRBV7-2 and TRBJ2-1; 7 nucleotides match TRBD2. Germline trimming cut 1 base from V and 12 bases from J; bases unmatched to any gene: 9. Germline values: CDR1 SGHTA, CDR2 FQGNSA. The CDR3 contains 14 residues. In DNA, the CDR3 is TGTGCCAGCAGCTTAGGGTCTAGCGGTACAGGGCAGTTCTTC. Amino acids: CASSLGSSGTGQFF.